The 10 T cell receptor beta chains reported below all come from one sample, sequenced in a study of response to subunit inactivated influenza vaccine. TCRdb re-analysed the RT-PCR reads in MiXCR, keeping a single row per CDR3 protein. The sample holds 150,000 or so distinct CDR3 sequences, approximately 10% seen once. This specimen was non-naive T cells sorted from PBMCs, taken about 6 weeks after vaccination. The receptors come from a man aged 45-60 years who received an inactivated influenza vaccine.

This clonotype was seen only a few times. The rearrangement joins TRBV9 to TRBJ2-3; D unresolved. The V end lost 2 bases, the J end lost 1 base, and 14 bases lay between the germline ends. The CDR3 spans 16 residues. Germline lookup yields CDR1 SGDLS and CDR2 YYNGEE. The CDR3 bases are TGTGCCAGCAGCGTGGAACTTACAAAGGGCACAGATACGCAGTATTTT. Translated, it gives CASSVELTKGTDTQYF.

This clonotype was picked up a small number of times. At one end the junction does not follow the germline gene, possibly because of a read error. The chain carries TRBV7-7 and TRBJ2-1; tentatively, D is TRBD2 (5 bases). Germline V gives CDR1 SSHAT, CDR2 FNYEAQ (reference sequence). The CDR3 sequence is 14 residues long. CDR3 bases: TGTGCTAGCACCAAAGGCCACGGACTCAATGAGCAGTTCTTC. Its protein is CASTKGHGLNEQFF.

This clonotype was seen a handful of times. The rearrangement joins TRBV7-8 to TRBJ1-5, with D hard to call. Trimming left V 3 bases short and J 8 bases short, with 14 bases between. Germline V gene data show CDR1 as SGHVS and CDR2 as FQNEAQ. The CDR3 runs to 14 residues. The DNA for the CDR3 is TGTGCCAGCAGCTTGCGGAGCTTAAGGGAGCCCCAGCATTTT. Its translation is CASSLRSLREPQHF. Full variable domain (rest looked up from reference TRBV7-8 and TRBJ1-5): GAGVSQSPRYKVAKRGQDVALRCDPISGHVSLFWYQQALGQGPEFLTYFQNEAQLDKSGLPSDRFFAERPEGSVSTLKIQRTQQEDSAVYLCASSLRSLREPQHFGDGTRLSIL.

The J gene is TRBJ2-1, the V gene TRBV9; D is uncertain. CDR1 is SGDLS, CDR2 YYNGEE, per germline. With 0 bases removed from V and 4 bases from J, the gap between germline ends came to 5 bases. The CDR3 loop spans 13 amino acids. The CDR3 nucleotides read TGTGCCAGCAGCGTAGGTGTTTACAATGAGCAGTTCTTC. Its translation: CASSVGVYNEQFF.

The V call is TRBV19, the J call TRBJ2-7; D is undetermined. Germline V gene sequence: CDR1 LNHDA, CDR2 SQIVND (reference sequence). This CDR3 comprises 10 residues. V shed 10 bases and J shed 5 bases, with 9 bases lying between them. The CDR3 spells CAKSRNEQYF. CDR3 DNA: TGTGCCAAAAGCAGGAACGAGCAGTACTTC.

This clonotype was counted many times. This chain connects TRBV28 to TRBJ2-5; 7 bases are shared with TRBD1. V was clipped by 4 bases and J by 5 bases; unmatched bases: 7. Germline V gives CDR1 MDHEN, CDR2 SYDVKM. The CDR3 runs to 14 residues. The CDR3 loop reads CASSSPGQTETQYF. The DNA of the CDR3 is TGTGCCAGCAGTTCACCGGGACAGACGGAGACCCAGTACTTC.

This clonotype was detected many times. V usage is TRBV12-3 or TRBV12-4 and J usage is TRBJ1-1; 7 bases line up with TRBD1. This CDR3 is 14 amino acids long. Losses at the gene ends were 6 bases for V and 1 base for J; bases not matched to a gene: 5. CDR3 in amino acids: CASSMTGTNTEAFF. DNA of the CDR3: TGTGCCAGCAGCATGACAGGGACGAACACTGAAGCTTTCTTT.

V usage is TRBV5-6 and J usage is TRBJ2-5; D is unclear. Germline V CDR1 and CDR2: SGHDT, YYEEEE. The CDR3 totals 12 residues. Trimming left V 1 base short and J 9 bases short, with 10 bases between. Here the CDR3 reads CASSLFGRSQYF. The CDR3 region has the DNA TGTGCCAGCAGCTTGTTCGGACGGTCCCAGTACTTC.

There are many counts of this clonotype. This chain links TRBV20-1 with TRBJ1-5, with D perhaps TRBD1 (6 bases). CDR1 is DFQATT and CDR2 is SNEGSKA in the germline V gene (reference sequence). The CDR3 is 14 residues long. Trimming cost V 0 bases and J 5 bases, with 11 bases left between them. DNA for the CDR3: TGCAGTGCTAGAGAACAGGGTACCCATCAGCCCCAGCATTTT. Protein sequence: CSAREQGTHQPQHF.

The chain has TRBV9 and TRBJ2-2; unclear D gene. Per germline, CDR1 SGDLS and CDR2 YYNGEE. Between the trimmed V and J ends, which lost 0 bases and 4 bases, there was a span of 10 bases. CDR3 length: 15 residues. The CDR3 protein is CASSVGPTITGELFF. CDR3 DNA sequence: TGTGCCAGCAGCGTAGGTCCTACAATCACCGGGGAGCTGTTTTTT.